These 11 T cell receptor beta chains came from one sample sequenced in a study of regulatory T cells in long-lasting Graves disease (dated by TCRdb to the early 2020s). The library came from multiplex PCR. The sequencing machine was an Illumina HiSeq 4000. To build TCR beta libraries, CDR3 regions were amplified by Arm-PCR using iRepertoire HTBI primers. TCRdb ran its own pipeline on the public reads, namely fastp trimming at Q25 and MiXCR clone calling, and kept in-frame beta chains. Merged by CDR3 protein, the rows form single entries marked with the most common genes and DNA. Recorded for this sample are about 350,000 distinct CDR3 sequences; 15% to 20% of them occurred a single time. The ten largest clones add up to roughly 21% of the sample. What this sample's time point label stands for: newly diagnosed GD, antithyroid drugs for less than 3 months. For both TCR sequencing and RNA sequencing, RNA was extracted from PBMCs using TRIzol.

These data are also associated with another study on T cells in Graves' hyperthyroidism and ophthalmopathy.

This sample comprised peripheral blood mononuclear cells (PBMCs), obtained at new diagnosis, from a patient treated with antithyroid drugs. These receptors were taken from a young woman with Graves disease. Donor details come from another sample of the same person, matched by shared clones.

This clonotype was seen repeatedly, ten times or more. The chain carries TRBV28 and TRBJ2-7; D remains unclear. Germline loops: CDR1 MDHEN, CDR2 SYDVKM. This CDR3 is 13 amino acids long. Trimming shortened V by 3 bases and J by 5 bases, and 11 bases separated the two germline ends. CDR3 bases: TGTGCCAGCAGTTTCCCCTGGCGCCACGAGCAGTACTTC. Protein: CASSFPWRHEQYF.

This clonotype has a count of ten or more. This sequence joins TRBV7-3 and TRBJ2-3, with D hard to call. This CDR3 contains 13 residues. Germline CDR1 and CDR2: SGHTA and FQGTGA. Trimming took off 4 bases at V and 3 bases at J, with 8 bases between the two ends. This CDR3 reads CASSSGRTDTQYF. The CDR3 region has the DNA TGTGCCAGCAGCTCCGGACGGACAGATACGCAGTATTTT.

Many counts were recorded for this clonotype. This chain connects TRBV18 to TRBJ1-1; TRBD1 agrees at 7 bases. The CDR3 runs to 15 residues. Germline CDR1 reads KGHSH; CDR2 reads LQKENI. V trimming: 3 bases; J trimming: 0 bases; junction bases outside the gene matches: 4. As DNA, the CDR3 is TGTGCCAGCTCACCCTCCGGGACAGTGAACACTGAAGCTTTCTTT. The encoded protein is CASSPSGTVNTEAFF.

This clonotype was seen a handful of times. The chain recombines TRBV28 with TRBJ1-2; the D is unclear. Trimming pared 3 bases from V and 2 bases from J, leaving 7 bases between. The CDR3 totals 13 residues. Germline-derived CDR1 and CDR2 are MDHEN and SYDVKM. CDR3 DNA: TGTGCCAGCAGTTTCGACCGAAACTATGGCTACACCTTC. It yields the protein CASSFDRNYGYTF.

V is TRBV30 and J is TRBJ2-6, with a weak D call TRBD2 (5 bases). Germline V gene sequence: CDR1 GTSNPN, CDR2 SVGIG (reference sequence). Deletions cut 0 bases from V and 0 bases from J, with 6 bases between. CDR3 size: 15 residues. This CDR3 is CAWSVGSSGANVLTF. DNA for the CDR3: TGTGCCTGGAGTGTAGGGAGCTCTGGGGCCAACGTCCTGACTTTC.

This clonotype has at least ten counts. V and J are TRBV5-5 and TRBJ1-6; a possible D gene is TRBD1 (5 bases). The CDR3 length is 12 residues. Germline CDR1 and CDR2: SGHKS and YYEKEE (reference sequence). V lost 5 bases, J lost 7 bases, and 7 bases lay in between. CDR3 bases: TGTGCCAGCAGAGGGGACAATTCACCCCTCCACTTT. Translation: CASRGDNSPLHF.

The V gene is TRBV20-1, the J gene TRBJ2-2; 10 bases are shared with TRBD2. CDR1 is DFQATT and CDR2 is SNEGSKA in the germline V gene (reference sequence). V lost 0 bases, J lost 7 bases, and 5 bases stayed unmatched. The CDR3 is 15 amino acids. The CDR3 DNA reads as TGCAGTGCTAGAGATCGGCGACTAGCGGGCGGGGAGCTGTTTTTT. It codes for CSARDRRLAGGELFF.

At least ten counts were recorded for this clonotype. The chain recombines TRBV13 with TRBJ2-4, with D unresolved. Trimming stripped 0 bases from V and 0 bases from J, with 12 bases between. The CDR3 spans 17 residues. Germline values: CDR1 PRHDT, CDR2 FYEKMQ (reference sequence). In DNA, the CDR3 is TGTGCCAGCAGCTTAGGCGATATACAGAGAGCCAAAAACATTCAGTACTTC. Translation gives CASSLGDIQRAKNIQYF.

The CDR3 bases are TGTGCCAGCAGTTGGGGGGATACGCAGTATTTT. Translation: CASSWGDTQYF. The J gene is TRBJ2-3, the V gene TRBV6-2 or TRBV6-3; tentatively, D is TRBD1 or TRBD2 (5 bases each). Germline loops: CDR1 MNHEY, CDR2 SVGEGT. V lost 4 bases and J 6 bases, leaving 5 bases between the germline ends. This CDR3 has 11 residues.

Only one count was recorded for this clonotype. A much larger clone lies a single base off, so this may be a read error. The chain has TRBV20-1 and TRBJ2-5, with TRBD2 matching over 8 bases. In germline, CDR1 is DFQATT, CDR2 SNEGSKA (reference sequence). The CDR3 runs 12 residues. The CDR3 reads CSVRLASETRYF. For the CDR3, the DNA is TGCAGTGTTCGACTAGCGTCAGAGACCCGGTACTTC.

The table lists this clonotype with many counts. The chain couples TRBV7-2 to TRBJ2-7, with 11 bases that match TRBD1. Germline trimming cut 5 bases from V and 5 bases from J; bases unmatched to any gene: 8. Germline lookup yields CDR1 SGHTA and CDR2 FQGNSA. The length of the CDR3 is 15 residues. This chain's CDR3 is CASSPWTGGVDEQYF. In DNA form, the CDR3 reads TGTGCCAGCAGCCCCTGGACAGGGGGCGTCGACGAGCAGTACTTC.